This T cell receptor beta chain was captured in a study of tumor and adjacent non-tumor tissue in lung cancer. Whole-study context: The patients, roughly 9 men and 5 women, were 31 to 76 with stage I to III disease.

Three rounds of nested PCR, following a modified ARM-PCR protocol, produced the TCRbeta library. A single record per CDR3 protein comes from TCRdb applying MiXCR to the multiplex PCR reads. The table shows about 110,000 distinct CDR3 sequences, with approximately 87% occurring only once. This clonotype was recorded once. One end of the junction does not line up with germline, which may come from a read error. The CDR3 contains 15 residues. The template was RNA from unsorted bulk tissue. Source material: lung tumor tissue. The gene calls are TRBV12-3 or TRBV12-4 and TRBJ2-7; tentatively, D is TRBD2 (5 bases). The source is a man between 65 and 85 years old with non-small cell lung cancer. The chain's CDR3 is CASSLVSSWNHEQYF. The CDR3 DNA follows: TGTGCCAGCAGTTTAGTTTCTAGCTGGAACCACGAACAGTACTTC.